This T cell receptor (beta chain) was sequenced in a study of blood T cell repertoires in COVID-19. Per the germline V gene, CDR1 is DFQATT and CDR2 is SNEGSKA (reference sequence). The CDR3 loop spans 15 amino acids. V lost 3 bases, J lost 6 bases, and 10 bases stayed unmatched. The repertoire was sequenced with immunoSEQ multiplex PCR; TCRdb's copy has only in-frame clones and lacks some. This table has under 500,000 clones, 80% to 90% appearing once. The clonotype comes from a man aged 25 to 40 who had recovered from COVID-19. The specimen was PBMCs or T cells enriched from blood (not recorded which). The rearrangement uses TRBV20-1 and TRBJ2-2; TRBD1 matches at 7 bases. The CDR3 is CSASRPGGRSGELFF. In DNA form, the CDR3 reads TGCAGTGCTAGTCGGCCAGGGGGTCGTTCCGGGGAGCTGTTTTTT.